Listed below are T cell receptor beta chains from one sample, sequenced in a study of CD8 T cells in Susac syndrome. TCRdb itself ran the immunoSEQ multiplex PCR reads through MiXCR, one entry per CDR3 protein. The data hold 95,000 to 150,000 distinct CDR3 sequences, with around 94% observed a single time. Sequenced input: CD8+ T cells from PBMCs. The receptor set was obtained from a human donor with Susac syndrome. The conserved cysteine and the conserved F or W are not part of the CDR3 here. Size values are once, few and many counts, or a class for expanded clones, and some rows have none.

SVRENTGELF,TRBV29-1,once,TRBJ2-2
SVVPTGLKEKLF,TRBV29-1,NA,TRBJ1-4
AWSVGDGVLEQY,TRBV30,NA,TRBJ2-7
AISESGGFQNIQY,TRBV10-3,NA,TRBJ2-4
ASRRDRLQETQY,TRBV19,NA,TRBJ2-5
ASSLALSSGQY,TRBV7-9,NA,TRBJ2-4
ASREQTNTEAF,TRBV14,NA,TRBJ1-1
ASSLSPGANNEQF,TRBV5-1,NA,TRBJ2-1
ASSLGRETQY,TRBV7-9,few,TRBJ2-5
ASSPNRGTTYEQY,TRBV7-2,NA,TRBJ2-7
ASSPRDRVGYGYT,TRBV7-2,NA,TRBJ1-2
ASSQGTTGGYGYT,TRBV3-1,NA,TRBJ1-2
SVVTGANVLT,TRBV29-1,NA,TRBJ2-6
ASSGTGPSDTQY,TRBV19,NA,TRBJ2-3
ASSAYNTDTQY,TRBV13,NA,TRBJ2-3
SVVSRNNEQF,TRBV29-1,NA,TRBJ2-1
ASILGETQY,TRBV7-9,NA,TRBJ2-5
SARELYNEQF,TRBV20-1,NA,TRBJ2-1
ASSTRALYEQY,TRBV12-3/TRBV12-4,NA,TRBJ2-7
ASSHGGDSYEQY,TRBV9,NA,TRBJ2-7
ASSSTGAVETQY,TRBV5-4,NA,TRBJ2-5
ASSSRQGLNTEAF,TRBV9,NA,TRBJ1-1
ASSMDNFKDSPLH,TRBV19,NA,TRBJ1-6
AGRDILYGYT,TRBV6-5,NA,TRBJ1-2
ASSEGPGAVEKLF,TRBV2,NA,TRBJ1-4
SVVSQSAEAF,TRBV29-1,NA,TRBJ1-1
ASSQPGLGQETQY,TRBV4-1,NA,TRBJ2-5
SVEVDRAYEQY,TRBV29-1,NA,TRBJ2-7
ASSPSGLAGSEQY,TRBV6-2/TRBV6-3,NA,TRBJ2-7
SVLSGGNQPQH,TRBV29-1,NA,TRBJ1-5
ASSQDGSTSSGANVLT,TRBV4-2,NA,TRBJ2-6
ASSWDRDVGNTEAF,TRBV12-3/TRBV12-4,NA,TRBJ1-1
AWSPPVGPQF,TRBV30,NA,TRBJ2-1
SGDRAPYNEQF,TRBV29-1,NA,TRBJ2-1
ASSLGSPTGELF,TRBV5-1,once,TRBJ2-2